This T cell receptor beta chain was recovered during a study of T cells expressing NK-cell markers. TCRdb reprocessed the 5' RACE reads, keeping one entry per CDR3 protein, no DNA. This sample's table has some 460,000 distinct CDR3 sequences. Germline loops: CDR1 ENHRY, CDR2 SYGVKD. The CDR3 has 16 residues. The V call is TRBV10-3, the J call TRBJ2-7; TCRdb gives TRBD2 as the D gene, but with no DNA this cannot be confirmed. The sequenced sample consisted of blood T cells: a sorted CD56 or NKG2C T cell subset, CD4+ or CD8+ T cells, or bulk PBMC T cells (not recorded which). The receptor was isolated from a woman between 50 and 59 years old in good health. Here the CDR3 reads CAISGTSGRSSYEQYF.